This T cell receptor (beta chain) came from a study of T cell clonotyping in hematopoietic cell transplantation (dated by TCRdb to the early 2020s). At the level of the whole study: In the study, approximately 140 blood samples were gathered from approximately 33 consecutive transplant recipients and their related donors. Recruitment of patients was conducted between 2015 and January 2017, and follow-up was continued until September 2020 or death. Samples from 5 patients were obtained at the onset of acute graft-versus-host disease and were compared with samples from patients in whom GVHD never developed.

V and J lose 7 bases and 6 bases, and a span of 18 bases separates them. Spanning cysteine to phenylalanine, the CDR3 consists of 14 amino acids. Only the CDR3 part of the read is kept: 42 bases, read in frame from the first base. Via the germline V gene, CDR1 is SGHRS and CDR2 YFSETQ. In the case of this clone: Its antigen is currently not known. The sample holds no much larger clone one base away, and base qualities are not on file.

The label giving this sample's time point can be read as: recipient sample taken at acute GVHD onset. Blood samples were obtained from recipients approximately 28 days before transplant and at days 30, 100 and 180 after transplant. Nuclei Lysis Solution was used to extract genomic DNA from fresh or cryopreserved unfractionated peripheral blood mononuclear cells. With the immunoSEQ assay, which is a bias-controlled multiplex PCR relying on V- and J-specific primers, TCR beta CDR3 regions were amplified from genomic DNA. In a second PCR step, a proprietary barcode and Illumina adapter sequences were attached to the CDR3 amplicons. An Illumina MiSeq instrument was used to sequence the CDR3 libraries. In the paper's pipeline: immunoSEQ Analyzer 3.0 was used for export and quality control, with R Bioconductor and Immunarch used for downstream analyses. Only productive rearrangements within the normalized downsampled data set were used in the calculation of repertoire metrics. Clonotypes larger than 5 templates in the normalized cohort were defined as pathologically expanded. The Inverse Simpson Index was used to measure repertoire diversity. The non-normalized data set was used for CMV-specificity analyses so that all clonotypes could be captured. TCRdb mirrors the immuneACCESS table, restricted to in-frame sequences. Some clones are absent from its copies; in checked studies, under half trace to an unresolved V gene, and the reason for the others is unknown. The V and J calls and clone size come from that table; D and trimming were worked out from the DNA. This sample has approximately 9,000 clones in its table, and about 84% of those were observed once. Jointly, the top ten make up 45% to 55% of the sample.

General findings and caveats noted by the study authors: Inverse Simpson Index values from donors and from recipients before transplant predicted broader TCR repertoire diversity after transplant. The sample size was limited and the cells went unsorted, which meant the CD4 and CD8 repertoire contributions could not be told apart. Just a small fraction of recipient repertoires overlapped with donor repertoires, and more than 95% appeared de novo at the given depth. After transplant, TCR diversity in recipients dropped, and pathologically expanded clonotypes increased progressively from day 30 to day 180.

Sample: PBMCs, taken at the time of graft-versus-host disease after allogeneic stem cell transplant. Rearrangement joined TRBV5-1 to TRBJ2-3; the D gene remains uncertain. The clonotype comes from a male patient between 60 and 69 years old who had an allogeneic stem cell transplant from an unrelated donor, so the T cells may come from the graft donor. Some clones in this sample may be carry-over from other donors' samples. The DNA reads TGCGCCAGCGTCGATCCAACCCTGCTGGATACGCAGTATTTT. It codes for CASVDPTLLDTQYF. Reference TRBV5-1 and TRBJ2-3 genes cover what lies past the CDR3, so the full variable domain is KAGVTQTPRYLIKTRGQQVTLSCSPISGHRSVSWYQQTPGQGLQFLFEYFSETQRNKGNFPGRFSGRQFSNSRSEMNVSTLELGDSALYLCASVDPTLLDTQYFGPGTRLTVL.